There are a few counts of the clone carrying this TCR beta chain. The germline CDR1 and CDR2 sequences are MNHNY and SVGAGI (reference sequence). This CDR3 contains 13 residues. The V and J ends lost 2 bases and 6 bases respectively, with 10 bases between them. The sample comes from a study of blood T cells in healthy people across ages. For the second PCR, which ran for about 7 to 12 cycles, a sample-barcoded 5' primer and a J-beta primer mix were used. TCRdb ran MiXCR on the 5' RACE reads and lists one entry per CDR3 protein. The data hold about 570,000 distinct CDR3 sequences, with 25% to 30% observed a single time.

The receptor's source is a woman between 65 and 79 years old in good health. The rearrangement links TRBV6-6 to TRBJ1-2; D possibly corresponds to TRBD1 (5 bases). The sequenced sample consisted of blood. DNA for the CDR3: TGTGCCAGCAGTTACGTATCAGGGCATGGCTACACCTTC. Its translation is CASSYVSGHGYTF.